This passage covers 10 T cell receptor beta chains from one sample sequenced in a study of T-cell memory formation after mild COVID-19. TCRdb re-called the 5' RACE reads through MiXCR, storing one row per CDR3 protein. Of approximately 260,000 distinct CDR3 sequences in the sample, about a sixth were seen once. The material sequenced was PBMCs or a T cell subset sorted from them (not recorded which). The receptors come from a man aged 18 to 30 who had mild COVID-19 (a few samples of this study predate the infection). Cell type and time point are not known.

Many counts were recorded for this clonotype. This rearrangement joins TRBV20-1 to TRBJ2-1; either TRBD1 or TRBD2 may fit D (5 bases each). CDR1 DFQATT and CDR2 SNEGSKA come from the germline V gene (reference sequence). The CDR3 is 14 amino acids. Deletions cut 0 bases from V and 9 bases from J, with 15 bases between. The CDR3 is CSARDLSGTGEQFF. For the CDR3, the DNA is TGCAGTGCTAGAGATCTGTCCGGGACGGGTGAGCAGTTCTTC.

The chain combines TRBV7-2 with TRBJ1-2, with unresolved D. V shed 0 bases and J shed 7 bases, with 12 bases lying between them. Per the germline V gene, CDR1 is SGHTA and CDR2 is FQGNSA. The CDR3 runs 14 residues. The CDR3 DNA follows: TGTGCCAGCAGCTTAGCGCGCAGAGATGGTGGCTACACCTTC. It is translated as CASSLARRDGGYTF.

This clonotype came up a few times. The chain is built from TRBV28 and TRBJ2-3; D call uncertain. Germline-derived CDR1 and CDR2 are MDHEN and SYDVKM. This CDR3 is 12 amino acids long. V dropped 5 bases and J dropped 5 bases, with 8 bases sitting between them. This chain's CDR3 is CASSGHGDTQYF. As DNA, the CDR3 is TGTGCCAGCAGTGGCCACGGAGATACGCAGTATTTT.

This chain connects TRBV7-9 to TRBJ1-1; 10 nucleotides agree with TRBD1. V gave up 3 bases and J gave up 1 base; unmatched junction bases: 8. Germline V gene lookup returns CDR1 SEHNR and CDR2 FQNEAQ (reference sequence). The CDR3 has 17 residues. The CDR3 here is CASSFRQGAWANTEAFF. The CDR3 DNA sequence: TGTGCCAGCAGCTTCCGACAGGGGGCTTGGGCGAACACTGAAGCTTTCTTT. Full variable domain (remainder filled in from reference TRBV7-9 and TRBJ1-1): DTGVSQNPRHKITKRGQNVTFRCDPISEHNRLYWYRQTLGQGPEFLTYFQNEAQLEKSRLLSDRFSAERPKGSFSTLEIQRTEQGDSAMYLCASSFRQGAWANTEAFFGQGTRLTVV.

This clonotype has a handful of counts. The chain uses TRBV4-2 and TRBJ1-2; the match to TRBD1 covers 7 bases. The CDR3 contains 17 residues. Germline CDR1 reads LGHNA; CDR2 reads YNFKEQ. The junction had 14 bases not matched to a gene; V was cut back by 4 bases and J by 3 bases. CDR3 coding DNA: TGTGCCAGCAGCCTTCCGGACCCTGACAGGGTAGACTATGGCTACACCTTC. This gives the protein CASSLPDPDRVDYGYTF.

This clonotype appeared a few times. The chain carries TRBV20-1 and TRBJ2-1, with 9 positions matching TRBD2. The length of the CDR3 is 14 residues. Trimming at V came to 2 bases and at J to 5 bases, leaving 4 bases not matched to a gene. In germline, CDR1 is DFQATT, CDR2 SNEGSKA (reference sequence). The CDR3 spells CSARPQRGDNEQFF. CDR3 DNA: TGCAGTGCTAGACCCCAGCGGGGGGACAATGAGCAGTTCTTC.

V usage is TRBV7-9 and J usage is TRBJ2-2; 8 bases are shared with TRBD1. Germline CDR1 and CDR2: SEHNR and FQNEAQ (reference sequence). The CDR3 length is 20 residues. The V and J ends lost 5 bases and 5 bases, in that order; junction bases with no gene match: 22. CDR3 nucleotides: TGTGCCAGCAGCCCCTGGATCGACCGGTCCGGACAGGGTAGGACCGGGGAGCTGTTTTTT. This sequence encodes CASSPWIDRSGQGRTGELFF.

The chain couples TRBV11-2 to TRBJ1-2, with TRBD1 as a possible D gene (5 bases). V gave up 6 bases and J gave up 5 bases, with 19 bases separating them. The CDR3 spans 15 residues. Per germline, CDR1 SGHAT and CDR2 FQNNGV. The DNA for the CDR3 is TGTGCCAGCAGTTCCACCCGACAGACCCGTTATGGCTACACCTTC. Amino acid sequence: CASSSTRQTRYGYTF.

The chain is built from TRBV2 and TRBJ1-6; D is unresolved. Germline assignment: CDR1 SNHLY and CDR2 FYNNEI. Deletions cut 7 bases from V and 7 bases from J, with 5 bases between. This CDR3 spans 11 amino acids. In nucleotides, the CDR3 is TGTGCCAGCATAGGGAATTCACCCCTCCACTTT. Translated, it gives CASIGNSPLHF.

The genes are TRBV29-1 and TRBJ1-2; 7 nucleotides line up with TRBD1. Losses at the gene ends were 3 bases for V and 12 bases for J; bases not matched to a gene: 13. CDR1 is SQVTM, CDR2 ANQGSEA, per germline. This CDR3 contains 13 residues. The CDR3: CSVDGATGNGDTF. The DNA for the CDR3 is TGCAGCGTTGACGGGGCGACAGGGAACGGCGACACCTTC.